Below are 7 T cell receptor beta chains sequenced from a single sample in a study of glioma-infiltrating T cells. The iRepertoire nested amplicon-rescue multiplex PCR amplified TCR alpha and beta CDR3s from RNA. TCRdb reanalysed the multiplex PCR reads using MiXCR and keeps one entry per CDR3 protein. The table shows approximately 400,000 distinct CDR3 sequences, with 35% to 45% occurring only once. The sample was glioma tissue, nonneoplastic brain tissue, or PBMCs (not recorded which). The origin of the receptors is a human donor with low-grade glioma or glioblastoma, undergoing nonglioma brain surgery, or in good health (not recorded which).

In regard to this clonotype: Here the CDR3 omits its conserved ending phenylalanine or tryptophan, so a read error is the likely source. The CDR3 DNA reads TGTACCTCCAACCGGGGGGGACAAGAGACCCAGTACTTA. Protein sequence: CTSNRGGQETQYL. V and J are TRBV28 and TRBJ2-5, with 8 bases identical to TRBD2. The CDR3 loop spans 13 amino acids. Germline values: CDR1 MDHEN, CDR2 SYDVKM.

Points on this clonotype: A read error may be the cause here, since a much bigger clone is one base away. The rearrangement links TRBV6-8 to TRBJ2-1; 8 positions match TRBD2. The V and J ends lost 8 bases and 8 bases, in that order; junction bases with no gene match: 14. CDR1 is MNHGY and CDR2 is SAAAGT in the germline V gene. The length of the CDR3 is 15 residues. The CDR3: CASGLVQRERDEQFF. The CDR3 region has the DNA TGTGCCAGCGGTTTGGTCCAGCGGGAGCGCGATGAGCAGTTCTTC.

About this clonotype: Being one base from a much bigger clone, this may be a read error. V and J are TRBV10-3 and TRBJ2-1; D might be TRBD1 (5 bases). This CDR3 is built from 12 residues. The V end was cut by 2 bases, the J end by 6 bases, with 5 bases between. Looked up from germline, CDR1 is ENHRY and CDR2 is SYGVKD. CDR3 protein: CAISEGANEQFF. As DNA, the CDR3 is TGTGCCATCAGTGAGGGGGCCAATGAGCAGTTCTTC.

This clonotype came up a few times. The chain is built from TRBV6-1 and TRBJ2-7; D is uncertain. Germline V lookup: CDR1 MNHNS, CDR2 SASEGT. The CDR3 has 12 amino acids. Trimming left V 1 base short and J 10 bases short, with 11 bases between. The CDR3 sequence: CASSEGWPPQYF. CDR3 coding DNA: TGTGCCAGCAGTGAAGGGTGGCCCCCCCAGTACTTC.

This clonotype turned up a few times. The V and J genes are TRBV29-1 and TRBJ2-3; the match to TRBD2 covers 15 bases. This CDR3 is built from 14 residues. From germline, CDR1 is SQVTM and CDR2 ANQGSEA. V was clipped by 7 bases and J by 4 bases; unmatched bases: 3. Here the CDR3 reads CSAGLAGGSDTQYF. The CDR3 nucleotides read TGCAGCGCTGGACTAGCGGGAGGGTCAGATACGCAGTATTTT.

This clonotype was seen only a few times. CDR3 amino acids: CASSIRDRVYEQYF. CDR3 DNA: TGTGCCAGTAGTATCAGGGACAGGGTCTACGAGCAGTACTTC. The chain combines TRBV19 with TRBJ2-7, with TRBD1 matching 9 bases. Germline trimming cut 3 bases from V and 3 bases from J; bases unmatched to any gene: 3. CDR1 is LNHDA and CDR2 is SQIVND in the germline V gene (reference sequence). This CDR3 has 14 amino acids.

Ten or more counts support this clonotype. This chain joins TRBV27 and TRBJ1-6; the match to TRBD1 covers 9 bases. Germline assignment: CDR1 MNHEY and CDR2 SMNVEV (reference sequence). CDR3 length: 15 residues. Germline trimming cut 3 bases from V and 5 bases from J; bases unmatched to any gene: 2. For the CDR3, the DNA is TGTGCCAGCAGTTTCGGGACAGGGCATAATTCACCCCTCCACTTT. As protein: CASSFGTGHNSPLHF.